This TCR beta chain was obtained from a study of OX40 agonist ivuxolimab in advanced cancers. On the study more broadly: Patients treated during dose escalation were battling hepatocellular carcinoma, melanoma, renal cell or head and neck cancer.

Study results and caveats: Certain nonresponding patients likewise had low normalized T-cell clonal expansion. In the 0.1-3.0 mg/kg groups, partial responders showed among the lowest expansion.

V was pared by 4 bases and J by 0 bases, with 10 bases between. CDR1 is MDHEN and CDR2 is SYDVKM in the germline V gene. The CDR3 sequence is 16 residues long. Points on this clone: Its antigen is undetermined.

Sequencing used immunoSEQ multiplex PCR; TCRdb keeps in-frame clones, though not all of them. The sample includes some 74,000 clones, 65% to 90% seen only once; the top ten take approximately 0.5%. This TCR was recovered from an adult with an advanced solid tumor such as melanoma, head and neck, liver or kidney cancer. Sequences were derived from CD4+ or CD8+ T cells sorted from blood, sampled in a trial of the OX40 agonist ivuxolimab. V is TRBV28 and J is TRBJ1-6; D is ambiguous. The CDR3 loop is CASSSHGSSYNSPLHF. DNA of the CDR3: TGTGCCAGCAGTTCGCACGGGAGCTCCTATAATTCACCCCTCCACTTT.